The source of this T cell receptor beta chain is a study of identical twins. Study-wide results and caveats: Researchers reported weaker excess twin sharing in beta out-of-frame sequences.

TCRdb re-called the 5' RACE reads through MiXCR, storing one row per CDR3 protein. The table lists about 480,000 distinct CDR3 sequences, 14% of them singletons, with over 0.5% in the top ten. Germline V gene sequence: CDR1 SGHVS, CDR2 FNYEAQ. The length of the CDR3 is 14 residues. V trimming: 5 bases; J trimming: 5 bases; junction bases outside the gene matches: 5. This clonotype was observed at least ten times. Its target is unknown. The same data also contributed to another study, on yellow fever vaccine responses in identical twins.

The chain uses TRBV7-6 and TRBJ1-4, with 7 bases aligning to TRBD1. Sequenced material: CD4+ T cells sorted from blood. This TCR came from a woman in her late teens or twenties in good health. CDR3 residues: CASSTGTANEKLFF. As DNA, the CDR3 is TGTGCCAGCAGCACAGGGACAGCCAATGAAAAACTGTTTTTT.